This TCR beta chain was observed in a study of shared clonotypes between healthy human individuals. On this clone: The target antigen is unknown.

Replicate PCRs run on sorted subsets employed 200 ng DNA, roughly 30,000 T cell genomes. Measured with immunoSEQ multiplex PCR; TCRdb has only the in-frame clones, and not every one. Of hundreds of thousands of clones in the sample, 74% are singletons; the top ten hold around 1.6%. The study, taken as a whole, reports: The study generally estimated greater richness for naive than memory subsets.

Trimming shortened V by 4 bases and J by 0 bases, and 16 bases separated the two germline ends. CDR3 length equals 16 residues. CDR1 is SGHRS and CDR2 is YFSETQ in the germline V gene. This chain uses TRBV5-1 with TRBJ1-1, with D possibly TRBD1 on 5 matching bases. The specimen was memory CD4+ T cells sorted from blood. Subset reported: CD45RA-negative fraction. The sequence derives from a woman between 25 and 40 years old in good health. The CDR3 bases are TGCGCCAGCAGCCCTCTTCGACAGTCCATGAACACTGAAGCTTTCTTT. Translated, it gives CASSPLRQSMNTEAFF.